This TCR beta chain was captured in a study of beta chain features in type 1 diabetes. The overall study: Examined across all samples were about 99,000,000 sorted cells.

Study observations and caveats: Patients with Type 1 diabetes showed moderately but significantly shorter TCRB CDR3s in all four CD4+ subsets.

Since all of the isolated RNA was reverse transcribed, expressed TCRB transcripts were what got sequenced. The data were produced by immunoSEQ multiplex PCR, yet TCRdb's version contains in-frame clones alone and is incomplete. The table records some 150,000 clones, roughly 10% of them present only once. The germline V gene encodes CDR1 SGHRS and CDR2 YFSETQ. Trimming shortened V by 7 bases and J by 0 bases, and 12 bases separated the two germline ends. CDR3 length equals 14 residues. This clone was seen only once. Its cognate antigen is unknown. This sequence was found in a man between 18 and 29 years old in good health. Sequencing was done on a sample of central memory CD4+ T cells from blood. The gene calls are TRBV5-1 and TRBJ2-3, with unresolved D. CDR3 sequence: CASLRQPSTDTQYF. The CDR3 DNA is TGCGCCAGCCTCCGGCAGCCTAGCACAGATACGCAGTATTTT.